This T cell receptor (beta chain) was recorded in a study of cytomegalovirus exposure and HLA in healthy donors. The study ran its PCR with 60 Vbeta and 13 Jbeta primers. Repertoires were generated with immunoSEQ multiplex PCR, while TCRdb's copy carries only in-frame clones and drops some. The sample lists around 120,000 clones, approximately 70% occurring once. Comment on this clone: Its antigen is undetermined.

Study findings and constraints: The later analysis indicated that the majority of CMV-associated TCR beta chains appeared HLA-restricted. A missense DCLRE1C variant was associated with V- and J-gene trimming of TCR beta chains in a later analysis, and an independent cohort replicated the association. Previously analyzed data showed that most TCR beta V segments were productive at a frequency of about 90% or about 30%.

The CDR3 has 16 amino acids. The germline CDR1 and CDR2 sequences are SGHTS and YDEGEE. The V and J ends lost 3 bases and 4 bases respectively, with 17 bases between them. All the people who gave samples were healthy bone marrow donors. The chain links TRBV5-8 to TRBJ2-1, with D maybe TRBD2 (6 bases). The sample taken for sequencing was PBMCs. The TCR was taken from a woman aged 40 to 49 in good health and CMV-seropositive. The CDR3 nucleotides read TGTGCCAGCAGCTGGTATGCGGGACTGCCATACAATGAGCAGTTCTTC. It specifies CASSWYAGLPYNEQFF.